These 9 T cell receptor beta chains came from one sample sequenced in a study of PD-1 blockade in mismatch repair-deficient tumors. Only in-frame clones appear in the TCRdb table, and some are missing; sequencing was by immunoSEQ multiplex PCR. The sample carries about 60,000 clones, approximately 90% recorded once. This sample comprised peripheral blood, obtained 52 weeks after starting pembrolizumab. Every receptor here comes from an adult with mismatch repair-deficient cancer.

The chain links TRBV4-3 to TRBJ1-1, with 8 nucleotides matching TRBD1. The CDR3 extends over 18 amino acids. In germline, CDR1 is LGHNA, CDR2 YSLEER. V was pared by 0 bases and J by 1 base, with 10 bases of the junction left unmatched. The CDR3 DNA reads as TGCGCCAGCAGCCAAGATTGGGGAGTAGGGACAGGGAACACTGAAGCTTTCTTT. Translating gives CASSQDWGVGTGNTEAFF.

This clone was observed once. V usage is TRBV9 and J usage is TRBJ2-4, with a possible D match to TRBD1 (6 bases). CDR1 and CDR2 (germline): SGDLS, YYNGEE. This CDR3 has 16 amino acids. V gave up 3 bases and J gave up 2 bases, with 15 bases separating them. The DNA of the CDR3 is TGTGCCAGCAGCGAGAGGGTAACAGGGACCAAAAACATTCAGTACTTC. This sequence encodes CASSERVTGTKNIQYF. The complete variable domain, with remaining parts taken from reference TRBV9 and TRBJ2-4, reads DSGVTQTPKHLITATGQRVTLRCSPRSGDLSVYWYQQSLDQGLQFLIQYYNGEERAKGNILERFSAQQFPDLHSELNLSSLELGDSALYFCASSERVTGTKNIQYFGAGTRLSVL.

This clone came up once. The CDR3 here is CASTPRAANTGELFF. CDR3 DNA: TGTGCCAGCACCCCCAGGGCGGCGAACACCGGGGAGCTGTTTTTT. The V gene is TRBV9, the J gene TRBJ2-2, with D possibly being TRBD1 (5 bases). The V gene's germline CDR1 is SGDLS and CDR2 YYNGEE. V shed 6 bases and J shed 0 bases, with 12 bases lying between them. This CDR3 comprises 15 residues. Full variable domain (rest looked up from reference TRBV9 and TRBJ2-2): DSGVTQTPKHLITATGQRVTLRCSPRSGDLSVYWYQQSLDQGLQFLIQYYNGEERAKGNILERFSAQQFPDLHSELNLSSLELGDSALYFCASTPRAANTGELFFGEGSRLTVL.

V is TRBV7-9 and J is TRBJ2-1, with a tentative D call TRBD2 (6 bases). Trimming stripped 7 bases from V and 1 base from J, with 20 bases between. The CDR3 is 17 residues long. The V gene's germline CDR1 is SEHNR and CDR2 FQNEAQ (reference sequence). CDR3 coding DNA: TGTGCCAGCACCCCGTTGATTGGCGGGGATTCCTACAATGAGCAGTTCTTC. It specifies CASTPLIGGDSYNEQFF.

V gene TRBV25-1 combines with J gene TRBJ2-5; 7 bases align to TRBD1. The CDR3 length is 16 residues. CDR1 and CDR2 (germline): MGHDK, SYGVNS. Trimming removed 1 base from V and 7 bases from J; junction bases left unmatched: 12. The DNA for the CDR3 is TGTGCCAGCAGTGAATCGGACAGGACAAGATCGGGGACCCAGTACTTC. This translates into CASSESDRTRSGTQYF.

The chain recombines TRBV27 with TRBJ2-4; 8 bases line up with TRBD2. Germline V lookup: CDR1 MNHEY, CDR2 SMNVEV (reference sequence). The ends lost 4 bases at V and 5 bases at J; junction bases unmatched: 7. This CDR3 contains 15 residues. The CDR3 sequence is CASSSGLDIENIQYF. The DNA of the CDR3 is TGTGCCAGCAGTTCGGGACTAGATATAGAAAACATTCAGTACTTC.

This sequence joins TRBV29-1 and TRBJ2-5; D unclear. From germline, CDR1 is SQVTM and CDR2 ANQGSEA. V was clipped by 3 bases and J by 5 bases, with 4 bases between them. This CDR3 is 10 amino acids long. This chain's CDR3 is CSVDTETQYF. As DNA, the CDR3 is TGCAGCGTTGATACGGAGACCCAGTACTTC.

V usage is TRBV6-1 and J usage is TRBJ1-2; D not resolved. V lost 4 bases to trimming and J lost 8 bases, with 14 bases between them. CDR1 and CDR2 (germline): MNHNS, SASEGT. This CDR3 spans 13 amino acids. CDR3 DNA sequence: TGTGCCAGCAGTGCCAGCCTAAAGGGAGGCTACACCTTC. Protein: CASSASLKGGYTF.

The chain uses TRBV2 and TRBJ2-3; no definite D call. Germline V gives CDR1 SNHLY, CDR2 FYNNEI. V lost 6 bases, J lost 1 base, and 14 bases lay in between. The CDR3 length is 15 residues. CDR3 loop: CASSDRLIGTDTQYF. CDR3 nucleotides: TGTGCCAGCAGCGATCGACTGATAGGCACAGATACGCAGTATTTT.